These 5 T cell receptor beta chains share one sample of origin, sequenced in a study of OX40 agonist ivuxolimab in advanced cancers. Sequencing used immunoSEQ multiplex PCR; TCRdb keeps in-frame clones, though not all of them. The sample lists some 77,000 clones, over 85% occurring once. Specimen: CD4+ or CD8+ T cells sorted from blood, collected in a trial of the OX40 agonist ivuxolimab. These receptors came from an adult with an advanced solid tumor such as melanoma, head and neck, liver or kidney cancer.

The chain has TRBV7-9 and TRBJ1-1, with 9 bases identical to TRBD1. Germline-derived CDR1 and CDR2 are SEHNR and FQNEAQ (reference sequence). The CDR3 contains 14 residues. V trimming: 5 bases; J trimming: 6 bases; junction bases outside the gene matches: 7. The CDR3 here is CASSPQGQGSEAFF. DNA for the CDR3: TGTGCCAGCAGCCCCCAGGGACAGGGCTCTGAAGCTTTCTTT.

The CDR3 nucleotides are TGTGCCAGTAGTAGCCTCATGACCCAAGAGACCCAGTACTTC. Protein sequence: CASSSLMTQETQYF. V usage is TRBV19 and J usage is TRBJ2-5, with no clear D. The CDR3 contains 14 residues. Germline values: CDR1 LNHDA, CDR2 SQIVND (reference sequence). V was trimmed by 4 bases and J by 1 base, leaving 10 bases between them.

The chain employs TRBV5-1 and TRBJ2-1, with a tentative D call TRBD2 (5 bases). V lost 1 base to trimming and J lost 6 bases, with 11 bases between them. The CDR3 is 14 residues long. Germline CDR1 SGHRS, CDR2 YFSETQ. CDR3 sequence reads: CASSLRVAINEQFF. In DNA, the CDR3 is TGCGCCAGCAGCTTGAGGGTAGCGATCAATGAGCAGTTCTTC.

CDR3: CASSLAGGIEAFF. CDR3 DNA: TGTGCCAGCAGCTTAGCAGGGGGCATTGAAGCTTTCTTT. The chain has TRBV11-2 and TRBJ1-1, with 8 positions matching TRBD1. CDR3 length equals 13 residues. Germline V gene data show CDR1 as SGHAT and CDR2 as FQNNGV. Losses at the gene ends were 1 base for V and 7 bases for J; bases not matched to a gene: 2.

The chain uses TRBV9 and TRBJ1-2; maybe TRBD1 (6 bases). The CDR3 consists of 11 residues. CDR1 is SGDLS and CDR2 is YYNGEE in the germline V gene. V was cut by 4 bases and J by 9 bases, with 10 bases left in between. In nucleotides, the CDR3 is TGTGCCAGCAGCTCCCAGGGGAGCTACACCTTC. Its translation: CASSSQGSYTF.